Following are 22 T cell receptor beta chains from one sample sequenced in a study of cytomegalovirus exposure and HLA in healthy donors. The PCR contained 60 Vbeta and 13 Jbeta primers. TCRdb's copy holds only in-frame clones and misses some; the assay was immunoSEQ multiplex PCR. The repertoire holds some 120,000 clones, roughly three quarters seen once, with less than 15% in the top ten. The sample taken for sequencing was PBMCs. Receptors originate from a woman aged 40 to 50 in good health and CMV-seropositive.

This sequence joins TRBV2 and TRBJ1-4; TRBD1 aligns across 8 bases. Trimming took 6 bases from V and 8 from J; bases not matched to a gene: 8. This CDR3 has 14 amino acids. Germline CDR1 is SNHLY and CDR2 is FYNNEI. CDR3 in amino acids: CASRGGTGAEKLFF. The CDR3 nucleotides read TGTGCCAGCAGGGGGGGGACAGGAGCAGAAAAACTGTTTTTT.

This chain uses TRBV5-1 with TRBJ1-1; TRBD1 agrees at 10 bases. J lost 7 bases, V lost 3 bases, and 0 bases had no gene match. The length of the CDR3 is 12 residues. Germline V gives CDR1 SGHRS, CDR2 YFSETQ. The CDR3 DNA reads as TGCGCCAGCAGCTGGGACAGGGGTGAAGCTTTCTTT. It is translated as CASSWDRGEAFF.

The V call is TRBV28, the J call TRBJ1-1, with D perhaps TRBD1 (6 bases). CDR1 is MDHEN and CDR2 is SYDVKM in the germline V gene. The CDR3 totals 14 residues. Trimming removed 7 bases from V and 1 base from J, with 13 bases in between. The chain's CDR3 is CASTPGGPNTEAFF. The DNA of the CDR3 is TGTGCCAGCACCCCGGGGGGGCCGAACACTGAAGCTTTCTTT.

This clone turned up a few times. The chain combines TRBV5-1 with TRBJ2-1; a possible D gene is TRBD2 (5 bases). The CDR3 totals 14 residues. CDR1 SGHRS and CDR2 YFSETQ come from the germline V gene. Trimming removed 5 bases from V and 1 base from J, with 10 bases in between. Here the CDR3 reads CASSPTSSYNEQFF. Written as DNA, the CDR3 is TGCGCCAGCAGTCCAACTAGTTCCTACAATGAGCAGTTCTTC.

The chain combines TRBV6-1 with TRBJ2-3; D not certain. Germline-derived CDR1 and CDR2 are MNHNS and SASEGT. The V and J ends lost 3 bases and 2 bases respectively, with 6 bases between them. The CDR3 totals 13 residues. The CDR3 nucleotides are TGTGCCAGCAGTGAGAGGTACACAGATACGCAGTATTTT. Protein sequence: CASSERYTDTQYF.

The chain combines TRBV2 with TRBJ1-4; possible D gene TRBD1, 6 bases. Trimming cost V 1 base and J 5 bases, with 11 bases left between them. The CDR3 has 15 residues. Per germline, CDR1 SNHLY and CDR2 FYNNEI. The CDR3 loop reads CASSEGGRRNEKLFF. The CDR3 DNA is TGTGCCAGCAGTGAAGGGGGGCGTAGGAATGAAAAACTGTTTTTT.

V gene TRBV5-1 combines with J gene TRBJ2-3, with 11 bases identical to TRBD2. The germline gives CDR1 SGHRS, CDR2 YFSETQ. The V and J ends lost 7 bases and 7 bases, in that order; junction bases with no gene match: 14. The CDR3 is 16 residues long. CDR3 sequence reads: CASGLWTSGSGNTQYF. DNA of the CDR3: TGCGCCAGCGGTCTCTGGACTAGCGGGTCCGGGAATACGCAGTATTTT.

The CDR3 here is CAWNAGGNTEAFF. The CDR3 DNA sequence: TGTGCCTGGAATGCGGGGGGGAACACTGAAGCTTTCTTT. The chain links TRBV30 to TRBJ1-1; possible D gene TRBD1, 5 bases. The CDR3 loop spans 13 amino acids. Trimming left V 4 bases short and J 1 base short, with 10 bases between. Germline CDR1 GTSNPN, CDR2 SVGIG (reference sequence). The full variable domain, its missing parts supplied by reference TRBV30 and TRBJ1-1, is SQTIHQWPATLVQPVGSPLSLECTVEGTSNPNLYWYRQAAGRGLQLLFYSVGIGQISSEVPQNLSASRPQDRQFILSSKKLLLSDSGFYLCAWNAGGNTEAFFGQGTRLTVV.

The rearrangement links TRBV7-9 to TRBJ1-3, with 7 bases aligning to TRBD1. The CDR3 is made up of 14 amino acids. Germline CDR1 reads SEHNR; CDR2 reads FQNEAQ (reference sequence). The J segment lost 4 bases and the V segment lost 5 bases, leaving 5 bases of the junction unmatched. The CDR3 nucleotides read TGTGCCAGCAGCCCTCGAGGGGGCGGAAACACCATATATTTT. This sequence encodes CASSPRGGGNTIYF.

The chain has TRBV2 and TRBJ2-1; 7 bases align to TRBD2. Germline V gene sequence: CDR1 SNHLY, CDR2 FYNNEI. This CDR3 has 15 residues. J lost 8 bases, V lost 0 bases, and 7 bases had no gene match. Here the CDR3 DNA reads TGTGCCAGCAGTGAAGCCGGACTAGTCGCCCATGAGCAGTTCTTC. Amino acids: CASSEAGLVAHEQFF. Looking up the rest from reference TRBV2 and TRBJ2-1 gives the full variable domain: EPEVTQTPSHQVTQMGQEVILRCVPISNHLYFYWYRQILGQKVEFLVSFYNNEISEKSEIFDDQFSVERPDGSNFTLKIRSTKLEDSAMYFCASSEAGLVAHEQFFGPGTRLTVL.

The chain uses TRBV19 and TRBJ1-5, with 9 bases that match TRBD1. This CDR3 has 16 residues. The J segment lost 5 bases and the V segment lost 3 bases, leaving 8 bases of the junction unmatched. Per germline, CDR1 LNHDA and CDR2 SQIVND (reference sequence). The CDR3 region has the DNA TGTGCCAGTAGTATGGGCCTACAGGGGGCGGATCAGCCCCAGCATTTT. Translation: CASSMGLQGADQPQHF. Full variable domain (missing parts from reference TRBV19 and TRBJ1-5): DGGITQSPKYLFRKEGQNVTLSCEQNLNHDAMYWYRQDPGQGLRLIYYSQIVNDFQKGDIAEGYSVSREKKESFPLTVTSAQKNPTAFYLCASSMGLQGADQPQHFGDGTRLSIL.

The sample holds a few counts of this clone. The chain uses TRBV30 and TRBJ2-7; 13 nucleotides match TRBD2. Trimming took 1 base from V and 6 from J; bases not matched to a gene: 6. The CDR3 extends over 15 amino acids. Per the germline V gene, CDR1 is GTSNPN and CDR2 is SVGIG (reference sequence). The CDR3 spells CAWSGGLAGVGEQYF. In nucleotides, the CDR3 is TGTGCCTGGAGTGGAGGACTAGCGGGGGTCGGCGAGCAGTACTTC.

J is TRBJ1-4 and V is TRBV19; D uncertain. The CDR3 is 14 residues long. From germline, CDR1 is LNHDA and CDR2 SQIVND (reference sequence). The V end lost 5 bases, the J end lost 0 bases, and 7 bases lay between the germline ends. The CDR3 spells CASSSHTTNEKLFF. Written as DNA, the CDR3 is TGTGCCAGTAGTTCACATACAACTAATGAAAAACTGTTTTTT.

This chain links TRBV19 with TRBJ1-1, with 11 bases matching TRBD1. V lost 7 bases, J lost 6 bases, and 7 bases stayed unmatched. Germline V gene lookup returns CDR1 LNHDA and CDR2 SQIVND (reference sequence). The CDR3 runs to 14 residues. DNA for the CDR3: TGTGCCAGTACCGCGGACAGGGGGCCATCTGAAGCTTTCTTT. Its translation is CASTADRGPSEAFF.

CDR3 loop: CASSYSTGGDQPQHF. Written as DNA, the CDR3 is TGTGCCAGCAGTTACTCAACCGGGGGGGATCAGCCCCAGCATTTT. The V gene is TRBV6-5, the J gene TRBJ1-5, with TRBD1 as a possible D gene (5 bases). Germline loops: CDR1 MNHEY, CDR2 SVGAGI. The CDR3 is 15 residues long. Trimming took 0 bases from V and 5 from J, leaving 11 bases between them.

This rearrangement joins TRBV6-1 to TRBJ2-7, with TRBD1 as a possible D gene (6 bases). The CDR3 is 13 amino acids. In germline, CDR1 is MNHNS, CDR2 SASEGT. V dropped 8 bases and J dropped 0 bases, with 11 bases sitting between them. The CDR3 spells CASGQRSSYEQYF. The CDR3, as DNA: TGTGCCAGCGGACAGAGAAGCTCCTACGAGCAGTACTTC.

With regard to this clone: This sample also contains other DNA sequences that code for the same CDR3. The chain is built from TRBV7-9 and TRBJ2-5; a possible D gene is TRBD2 (6 bases). V dropped 5 bases and J dropped 5 bases, with 30 bases sitting between them. This CDR3 is 19 amino acids long. Germline lookup yields CDR1 SEHNR and CDR2 FQNEAQ (reference sequence). The CDR3 DNA follows: TGTGCCAGCAGCCCGCGGGCGCTGAGGAGGAGGGACGTGGGGGAGACCCAGTACTTC. Translation gives CASSPRALRRRDVGETQYF.

The chain couples TRBV2 to TRBJ2-2; D is unclear. V lost 6 bases and J lost 6, with 8 bases in between. CDR1 is SNHLY and CDR2 is FYNNEI in the germline V gene. This CDR3 is built from 12 residues. Here the CDR3 reads CASSDTPGELFF. DNA for the CDR3: TGTGCCAGCAGCGACACCCCCGGGGAGCTGTTTTTT.

This chain joins TRBV7-9 and TRBJ2-1; a weak D match, TRBD2 (6 bases). There are 12 residues in the CDR3. The germline gives CDR1 SEHNR, CDR2 FQNEAQ (reference sequence). Deletions cut 4 bases from V and 9 bases from J, with 10 bases between. The DNA of the CDR3 is TGTGCCAGCAGCTCCGGACTACGTGAGCAGTTCTTC. As protein: CASSSGLREQFF.

The V call is TRBV29-1, the J call TRBJ1-1; D call uncertain. The germline CDR1 and CDR2 sequences are SQVTM and ANQGSEA. The length of the CDR3 is 13 residues. V was shortened by 3 bases and J by 0 bases, with 8 bases between the two germline ends. CDR3 DNA: TGCAGCGTTGAGGGGAGAATGAACACTGAAGCTTTCTTT. Translation gives CSVEGRMNTEAFF.

The V and J genes are TRBV25-1 and TRBJ2-1; TRBD2 agrees at 7 bases. With V trimmed by 2 bases and J by 11 bases, 12 bases remained unmatched. Germline V lookup: CDR1 MGHDK, CDR2 SYGVNS. The CDR3 contains 15 residues. The CDR3, as DNA: TGTGCCAGCAGTGAACCCAGCGGGGTCCTAATGAAGCAGTTCTTC. Translated: CASSEPSGVLMKQFF. Variable domain in full (rest from reference TRBV25-1 and TRBJ2-1): EADIYQTPRYLVIGTGKKITLECSQTMGHDKMYWYQQDPGMELHLIHYSYGVNSTEKGDLSSESTVSRIRTEHFPLTLESARPSHTSQYLCASSEPSGVLMKQFFGPGTRLTVL.

This clone was seen a few times. The J gene is TRBJ1-5, the V gene TRBV27; D is perhaps TRBD1 (6 bases). V was cut by 6 bases and J by 5 bases, with 11 bases left in between. From germline, CDR1 is MNHEY and CDR2 SMNVEV (reference sequence). The CDR3 contains 13 residues. The CDR3 region has the DNA TGTGCCAGCAGAAGGGACATTTATCAGCCCCAGCATTTT. Its translation is CASRRDIYQPQHF.